Shown below are 30 T cell receptor beta chains from a single sample sequenced in a study of T cell repertoires in cytomegalovirus infection. TCRdb analysed the reads with MiXCR anew, one entry per CDR3 protein. Among some 180,000 distinct CDR3 sequences listed, 7.5% to 10% were seen once. Specimen: PBMCs. These receptors all come from a human donor in good health (CMV status not recorded). Some clones in this sample may be carry-over from other donors' samples.

The rearrangement uses TRBV5-1 and TRBJ2-5; D remains ambiguous. V shed 4 bases and J shed 5 bases, with 18 bases lying between them. The germline V gene has CDR1 SGHRS and CDR2 YFSETQ. The CDR3 runs 15 residues. The CDR3 coding sequence is TGCGCCAGCAGCCTGCAAGTCAAGTATGAGGAGACCCAGTACTTC. This codes for CASSLQVKYEETQYF. Full variable domain (rest looked up from reference TRBV5-1 and TRBJ2-5): KAGVTQTPRYLIKTRGQQVTLSCSPISGHRSVSWYQQTPGQGLQFLFEYFSETQRNKGNFPGRFSGRQFSNSRSEMNVSTLELGDSALYLCASSLQVKYEETQYFGPGTRLLVL.

This clonotype has at least ten counts. This chain connects TRBV7-8 to TRBJ1-1; 7 bases agree with TRBD1. Losses at the gene ends were 3 bases for V and 2 bases for J; bases not matched to a gene: 3. Germline V gene data show CDR1 as SGHVS and CDR2 as FQNEAQ. This CDR3 is built from 14 residues. The CDR3 sequence: CASSFRDSNTEAFF. The CDR3, as DNA: TGTGCCAGCAGCTTCCGGGACAGCAACACTGAAGCTTTCTTT.

The chain employs TRBV7-9 and TRBJ2-7; TRBD1 aligns across 12 bases. In germline, CDR1 is SEHNR, CDR2 FQNEAQ (reference sequence). The CDR3 runs to 16 residues. Trimming cost V 1 base and J 7 bases; bases outside gene matches: 8. The chain's CDR3 is CASSLGGGQGAQEQYF. CDR3 bases: TGTGCCAGCAGCTTAGGGGGGGGACAGGGGGCGCAGGAGCAGTACTTC.

Concerning this clonotype itself: Since no conserved phenylalanine or tryptophan closes the CDR3, a read error is the likely cause. The chain carries TRBV28 and TRBJ1-6; D is unresolved. V shed 7 bases and J shed 4 bases, with 11 bases lying between them. Germline assignment: CDR1 MDHEN and CDR2 SYDVKM. This CDR3 is 14 amino acids long. The CDR3 nucleotides are TGTGCCAGCATGTATCTGGGGTATAATTCACCCCTCCACTCT. Translating gives CASMYLGYNSPLHS.

This clonotype occurred once. A much larger clone is a single base away; this may be a read error. The V call is TRBV20-1, the J call TRBJ2-2; D not certain. The V gene lost 0 bases and the J gene lost 0 bases, with 14 bases spanning the gap. Germline V gene data show CDR1 as DFQATT and CDR2 as SNEGSKA (reference sequence). The CDR3 spans 17 residues. The CDR3 DNA sequence: TGCAGTGCTAGAGATAGACCTCTGGGCTCGAACACCGGGGAGCTGTTTTTT. It encodes CSARDRPLGSNTGELFF.

This clonotype was counted a few times. V is TRBV5-3 and J is TRBJ1-2; D possibly corresponds to TRBD1 (6 bases). TRBV5-3 is assigned to the ORF class and has an uncertain function. This CDR3 contains 13 residues. Trimming took 8 bases from V and 4 from J, leaving 15 bases between them. The CDR3 sequence is CASREGGAYGYTF. As DNA, the CDR3 is TGTGCCAGCAGAGAAGGGGGGGCCTATGGCTACACCTTC.

This clonotype has a count of ten or more. The chain is built from TRBV7-2 and TRBJ1-3; D ambiguous. The ends were cut back, 1 base at V and 0 bases at J, with 7 bases in the middle. CDR1 and CDR2 from the germline V gene are SGHTA and FQGNSA. The CDR3 runs 15 residues. This CDR3 is CASSLERTSGNTIYF. The CDR3, as DNA: TGTGCCAGCAGCTTAGAAAGGACCTCTGGAAACACCATATATTTT.

This clonotype was found many times. This chain uses TRBV7-2 with TRBJ1-2; no reliable D call. CDR3 length equals 14 residues. Germline V gene lookup returns CDR1 SGHTA and CDR2 FQGNSA. V shed 3 bases and J shed 8 bases, with 16 bases lying between them. The CDR3 sequence is CASSLAPRTQGYTF. DNA of the CDR3: TGTGCCAGCAGCTTGGCCCCCAGGACTCAGGGCTACACCTTC.

In this sample, this clonotype turned up many times. V and J are TRBV4-2 and TRBJ1-2; maybe TRBD1 (5 bases). CDR1 and CDR2 from the germline V gene are LGHNA and YNFKEQ. V dropped 0 bases and J dropped 10 bases, with 18 bases sitting between them. This CDR3 has 15 amino acids. CDR3 region: CASSQDLGGFRDYTF. The CDR3 DNA reads TGTGCCAGCAGCCAAGATCTTGGGGGTTTTCGCGACTACACCTTC.

This clonotype came up a few times. The chain carries TRBV12-3 or TRBV12-4 and TRBJ1-1; tentative D call: TRBD1 (6 bases). V was pared by 8 bases and J by 4 bases, with 11 bases between. CDR3 length: 12 amino acids. The CDR3 reads CASLGGATEAFF. CDR3 DNA: TGTGCCAGCCTTGGGGGGGCCACTGAAGCTTTCTTT.

There are a few counts of this clonotype. The rearrangement joins TRBV11-2 to TRBJ2-5; D possibly corresponds to TRBD2 (6 bases). This CDR3 has 15 residues. Germline V gene data show CDR1 as SGHAT and CDR2 as FQNNGV. The germline V and J ends were trimmed by 4 bases and 6 bases, with 18 bases remaining between them. For the CDR3, the DNA is TGTGCCAGCAGCTCAGAGGTGCTAGCGACTCAGACCCAGTACTTC. This gives the protein CASSSEVLATQTQYF.

This clonotype was detected ten times or more. The chain recombines TRBV28 with TRBJ2-7, with TRBD2 identical over 11 bases. Trimming at V came to 3 bases and at J to 0 bases, leaving 4 bases not matched to a gene. The germline gives CDR1 MDHEN, CDR2 SYDVKM. The length of the CDR3 is 16 residues. CDR3 in DNA: TGTGCCAGCAGTTTCCCGACTAGCGGGGACTCCTACGAGCAGTACTTC. Translated: CASSFPTSGDSYEQYF.

This clonotype was recorded at least ten times. A much bigger clone sits one base away, suggesting this may be a read error. This chain joins TRBV7-2 and TRBJ2-5, with 11 bases fitting TRBD2. The CDR3 is 14 amino acids. The V segment lost 3 bases and the J segment 4 bases; nucleotides outside the gene matches: 1. CDR1 SGHTA and CDR2 FQGNSA come from the germline V gene. This CDR3 is CASSFGLAGETQYF. In DNA, the CDR3 is TGTGCCAGCAGCTTCGGACTAGCGGGAGAGACCCAGTACTTC.

This clonotype has at least ten counts. The chain couples TRBV6-2 or TRBV6-3 to TRBJ2-1; D not resolved. The CDR3 runs 15 residues. The germline V and J ends were trimmed by 2 bases and 0 bases, with 8 bases remaining between them. The germline V gene has CDR1 MNHEY and CDR2 SVGEGT. In DNA, the CDR3 is TGTGCCAGCAGTTACAACGTGAGCTCCTACAATGAGCAGTTCTTC. Translated, it gives CASSYNVSSYNEQFF.

This clonotype was seen repeatedly, ten times or more. The chain is built from TRBV7-9 and TRBJ2-5, with D possibly matching TRBD1 (6 bases). Germline CDR1 reads SEHNR; CDR2 reads FQNEAQ (reference sequence). Trimming cost V 5 bases and J 5 bases, with 12 bases left between them. CDR3 length: 13 amino acids. The CDR3: CASSPDRQETQYF. The CDR3, as DNA: TGTGCCAGCAGCCCCGACAGGCAGGAGACCCAGTACTTC.

This clonotype was counted at least ten times. The chain employs TRBV7-2 and TRBJ2-1; tentatively, D is TRBD2 (5 bases). V lost 1 base and J 3 bases, leaving 13 bases between the germline ends. Germline values: CDR1 SGHTA, CDR2 FQGNSA. This CDR3 has 16 amino acids. CDR3 residues: CASSLVTGFRYNEQFF. The DNA of the CDR3 is TGTGCCAGCAGCTTAGTTACGGGATTCCGCTACAATGAGCAGTTCTTC.

The table lists this clonotype with many counts. The V and J genes are TRBV7-2 and TRBJ2-3; D is unresolved. CDR3 length equals 16 residues. CDR1 is SGHTA, CDR2 FQGNSA, per germline. V was shortened by 1 base and J by 4 bases, with 15 bases between the two germline ends. CDR3 DNA: TGTGCCAGCAGCTTAGAGCTAGGGCACCGGGCAGATACGCAGTATTTT. Its protein is CASSLELGHRADTQYF.

The table lists this clonotype with a few counts. The gene calls are TRBV12-3 or TRBV12-4 and TRBJ2-7, with TRBD2 matching over 11 bases. The CDR3 runs to 14 residues. With V trimmed by 3 bases and J by 6 bases, 4 bases remained unmatched. CDR3 DNA: TGTGCCAGCAGTTTTAGCGGGGGGGCCGTCGAGCAGTACTTC. It is translated as CASSFSGGAVEQYF.

This clonotype occurred a few times. The chain couples TRBV20-1 to TRBJ2-2; D gene uncertain. Trimming took 6 bases from V and 4 from J, leaving 15 bases between them. This CDR3 contains 14 residues. CDR1 and CDR2 from the germline V gene are DFQATT and SNEGSKA (reference sequence). CDR3 in amino acids: CSAPRPVATGELFF. CDR3 nucleotide sequence: TGCAGTGCACCCAGGCCAGTGGCCACCGGGGAGCTGTTTTTT.

J is TRBJ1-2 and V is TRBV7-4; D uncertain. The CDR3 covers 12 residues. V lost 1 base, J lost 6 bases, and 6 bases lay in between. Germline values: CDR1 SGHVT, CDR2 SQSDAQ. Written as DNA, the CDR3 is TGTGCCAGCAGCTTAGGAGGCGATGGCTACACCTTC. Translated: CASSLGGDGYTF.

A remark on this clonotype: This may stem from a read error, because a much larger clone lies one nucleotide away. The chain carries TRBV5-6 and TRBJ2-7; 12 bases match TRBD1. This CDR3 is 15 amino acids long. Germline loops: CDR1 SGHDT, CDR2 YYEEEE. Losses at the gene ends were 7 bases for V and 0 bases for J; bases not matched to a gene: 5. CDR3 in amino acids: CASGPGQGASYEQYF. The DNA for the CDR3 is TGTGCCAGCGGCCCGGGACAGGGGGCCTCCTACGAGCAGTACTTC.

There are many counts of this clonotype. The chain joins TRBV7-2 to TRBJ2-2; D gene unclear. V was shortened by 4 bases and J by 6 bases, with 12 bases between the two germline ends. Germline V lookup: CDR1 SGHTA, CDR2 FQGNSA. CDR3 length: 14 residues. In DNA, the CDR3 is TGTGCCAGCAGCTCGACCTTTCCGGCCGGGGAGCTGTTTTTT. Protein sequence: CASSSTFPAGELFF. Full variable domain (missing parts from reference TRBV7-2 and TRBJ2-2): GAGVSQSPSNKVTEKGKDVELRCDPISGHTALYWYRQSLGQGLEFLIYFQGNSAPDKSGLPSDRFSAERTGGSVSTLTIQRTQQEDSAVYLCASSSTFPAGELFFGEGSRLTVL.

This clonotype showed up many times. J is TRBJ2-2 and V is TRBV6-2 or TRBV6-3; possible D gene TRBD2, 6 bases. The germline V and J ends were trimmed by 6 bases and 6 bases, with 11 bases remaining between them. This CDR3 spans 13 amino acids. CDR1 is MNHEY, CDR2 SVGEGT, per germline. The CDR3: CASSRLESGELFF. The CDR3 DNA sequence: TGTGCCAGCAGCAGACTAGAGTCCGGGGAGCTGTTTTTT.

This clonotype was counted ten times or more. This chain joins TRBV18 and TRBJ2-1, with a possible D match to TRBD2 (5 bases). The germline V gene has CDR1 KGHSH and CDR2 LQKENI. V lost 3 bases, J lost 6 bases, and 15 bases lay in between. CDR3 length equals 15 residues. The CDR3 DNA reads TGTGCCAGCTCACCGGTCCGGGAAAGACCCAATGAGCAGTTCTTC. Translating gives CASSPVRERPNEQFF.

CDR3: CASSPGTSPIYEQYF. The CDR3 DNA is TGTGCCAGCAGCCCCGGGACATCTCCGATCTACGAGCAGTACTTC. V gene TRBV5-5 combines with J gene TRBJ2-7, with a possible D match to TRBD1 (6 bases). This CDR3 has 15 amino acids. Germline V gene sequence: CDR1 SGHKS, CDR2 YYEKEE (reference sequence). V was trimmed by 4 bases and J by 3 bases, leaving 17 bases between them. The whole variable domain, remainder taken from reference TRBV5-5 and TRBJ2-7, is DAGVTQSPTHLIKTRGQQVTLRCSPISGHKSVSWYQQVLGQGPQFIFQYYEKEERGRGNFPDRFSARQFPNYSSELNVNALLLGDSALYLCASSPGTSPIYEQYFGPGTRLTVT.

This clonotype was seen many times. The V and J genes are TRBV7-3 and TRBJ2-3; 9 nucleotides agree with TRBD1. CDR3 length: 16 residues. Germline lookup yields CDR1 SGHTA and CDR2 FQGTGA. The V gene end was trimmed by 5 bases and the J gene end by 1 base; junction bases not matched to a gene: 7. DNA for the CDR3: TGTGCCAGCAGCGCCCGGACAGGGGAAGGCACAGATACGCAGTATTTT. Translation gives CASSARTGEGTDTQYF.

This clonotype has at least ten counts. The chain recombines TRBV7-8 with TRBJ1-6; no clear D gene. The CDR3 spans 14 residues. The germline V and J ends were trimmed by 3 bases and 5 bases, with 8 bases remaining between them. Germline V CDR1 and CDR2: SGHVS, FQNEAQ. CDR3 sequence reads: CASSFRVDNSPLHF. CDR3 bases: TGTGCCAGCAGCTTTCGGGTTGATAATTCACCCCTCCACTTT.

This clonotype was picked up many times. The genes are TRBV28 and TRBJ2-1; 10 bases are a match to TRBD1. Looked up from germline, CDR1 is MDHEN and CDR2 is SYDVKM. The CDR3 spans 15 residues. V lost 6 bases and J lost 12; bases outside the gene matches: 14. The CDR3 DNA reads as TGTGCCAGCAGCCCAGCCGGGACAGGGGCCCGTTCGCAGTTCTTC. This codes for CASSPAGTGARSQFF.

This clonotype has a handful of counts. This chain uses TRBV5-5 with TRBJ2-3; tentatively, D is TRBD2 (7 bases). V was cut by 1 base and J by 3 bases, with 18 bases left in between. The CDR3 covers 17 residues. Germline-derived CDR1 and CDR2 are SGHKS and YYEKEE (reference sequence). This chain's CDR3 is CASSLKWGGAWTDTQYF. In nucleotides, the CDR3 is TGTGCCAGCAGCTTGAAGTGGGGGGGGGCCTGGACAGATACGCAGTATTTT.

In this sample, this clonotype turned up many times. The chain is built from TRBV7-9 and TRBJ2-1; a possible D gene is TRBD2 (6 bases). The CDR3 is made up of 18 amino acids. The germline CDR1 and CDR2 sequences are SEHNR and FQNEAQ (reference sequence). V was clipped by 3 bases and J by 0 bases, with 18 bases between them. The CDR3 reads CASSLPSGGGSSYNEQFF. The DNA of the CDR3 is TGTGCCAGCAGCTTGCCTTCCGGGGGAGGCAGCTCCTACAATGAGCAGTTCTTC.